This entry features one TCR beta chain sequence. What it recognizes is unknown. How the authors handled the data: Sample TCR totals centred on a median of around 100,000, ranging about 20,000 to 700,000. TCRdb re-derived calls from the RACE reads in MiXCR, one entry per CDR3 protein. These V and J calls originate from TCRdb's pipeline instead of the authors' own analysis. The sample contains some 200,000 distinct CDR3 sequences, around 24% of which appear only once. The sample is drawn from a study of human T cells and chemical hapten exposure. Study details: Diphenylcyclopropenone doses were given weekly to the scalps of patients across the approximately 24-week study.

Broader study findings: Among expanded TCRs, significantly more large CDR3 similarity clusters formed than among controls.

Regarding time point: patch test 1, 2 weeks after DPC sensitization. Regarding treatment: therapeutic diphenylcyclopropenone sensitization with weekly scalp DPC. The total RNA was obtained from whole blood that was not fractionated. With 4 bases clipped from V and 2 bases from J, the junction kept 8 bases outside the gene matches. The CDR3 runs 15 residues. Germline V gene sequence: CDR1 SGHRS, CDR2 YFSETQ. The receptor was isolated from a woman aged 45 to 65 with alopecia areata. Some clones in this sample may be carry-over from other donors' samples. Sequenced material: whole blood, taken in connection with sensitization to the hapten diphenylcyclopropenone (DPC). V and J are TRBV5-1 and TRBJ2-7; 8 bases fit TRBD2. CDR3 amino acids: CASSLGLAATYEQYF. DNA of the CDR3: TGCGCCAGCAGCCTAGGACTAGCTGCCACCTACGAGCAGTACTTC.